This paragraph reports one T cell receptor beta chain. This record comes from a study of CD8+ T cells in alopecia areata. The ends lost 1 base at V and 2 bases at J; junction bases unmatched: 3. CDR1 is SGHRS, CDR2 YFSETQ, per germline. The CDR3 spans 16 residues. Following extraction, RNA underwent reverse transcription to cDNA, which served as the sequencing template. Method: immunoSEQ multiplex PCR; TCRdb's copy keeps in-frame clones and lacks some. The sample carries about 250,000 clones, around two thirds recorded once. The specimen comprised CD4+ T cells sorted from blood, sampled at week 0. This clonotype was sampled from a human donor with alopecia areata. The chain has TRBV5-1 and TRBJ2-3; 11 nucleotides line up with TRBD2. CDR3 DNA: TGCGCCAGCAGCTTGACTAGCGGGAGAATCACAGATACGCAGTATTTT. It encodes CASSLTSGRITDTQYF.